The subject of this entry is one TCR beta chain. In its sample, this clonotype was seen a few times. Its antigen is unknown. No base quality information exists; no much larger clone differs at one position. Explained via the paper, the treatment or condition label denotes: live attenuated yellow fever vaccine strain. PBMCs were isolated from peripheral blood using a standard Ficoll-Paque protocol. CD4 and CD8 T-cell fractions were isolated with Dynabeads CD4 and CD8 positive selection kits. TriZol was used to extract RNA from bulk PBMCs, from CD4 and CD8 fractions, and from dextramer-positive and dextramer-negative fractions. These reads were obtained on an Illumina NovaSeq 6000. TCR cDNA was synthesized by 5'RACE template switching, through which a universal primer site and unique molecular identifiers were introduced. Priming of cDNA synthesis was performed from both the TCR alpha and TCR beta constant segments. Two PCR steps were used to amplify libraries, with sample barcodes and sequencing adapters being added in the second step. Libraries were sequenced on Illumina HiSeq 2500 (2x100 bp) or NovaSeq (2x150 bp). The published analysis was carried out like this. MIGEC was used to demultiplex reads and collapse the reads into UMI consensus sequences, and MiXCR was used for V(D)J alignment. Clonotypes responding to the vaccine were identified with edgeR on replicate PBMC samples, with the criteria of FDR below 0.01 and a log2 fold change above 5 up to day 15. Each bulk clonotype received a CD4 or CD8 identity based on whether the sequenced CD4 or CD8 repertoire contained that clonotype at higher abundance. The public reads were run again by TCRdb, first through fastp at Q25 and then through MiXCR, and only productive beta chains were kept. For every CDR3 protein sequence, its rows merge into one entry that carries the most common genes and DNA. TCRdb, rather than the study authors, made the V and J calls. This sample lists about 130,000 distinct CDR3 sequences; approximately 9% were detected once. The ten largest account for 30% to 50% of the sample.

The CDR3 contains 14 residues, cysteine and phenylalanine counted. Only the CDR3 portion is preserved as DNA: 42 bases, with reading frame beginning at the first base. The CDR1 and CDR2 encoded by the germline V gene (reference sequence) are MNHEY and SMNVEV. V lost 7 bases and J lost 0 bases; the stretch between them is 12 bases long. These data are taken from a study of T cells after yellow fever vaccination (dated by TCRdb to the late 2010s). The study in broad terms: The SMART-Seq v4 Ultra Low Input RNA kit was used to prepare libraries from fractions with low cell numbers. To follow T-cell clones before and after primary and booster YFV17D yellow fever vaccination, bulk TCR alpha and beta repertoires were sequenced over time. Two healthy male donors, one aged 18 to 29 and one aged 30 to 40 years, made up the cohort. Blood was collected at multiple timepoints before and after primary and secondary immunization, and bulk PBMC replicates and cell subsets were isolated. General conclusions and limits of the study: A small fraction of clonotypes appeared in both the CD4 and CD8 compartments, likely as a result of convergent recombination. Most clones expanded after primary vaccination (around 96% of CD4 and roughly 88% of CD8) were re-detected after the booster, suggesting that broad memory maintenance occurred. Only a couple of donors were included in the study, so the extent to which the findings can be generalized is limited. FACS-sorted repertoires could contain abundant contaminating clonotypes from the bulk population, so computational filtering was required. The secondary T-cell response was found to be weaker but faster than the primary response, with a peak reached on day 5 rather than on day 15.

The source material was CD8+ T cells sorted from PBMCs, sampled on the day of the yellow fever booster vaccination. This TCR came from a man between 18 and 29 years old who received the YFV17D yellow fever vaccine. The chain is made from TRBV27 and TRBJ1-1; TRBD1 could be the D gene, as 5 bases match. CDR3 sequence: CASTSSGLNTEAFF. The nucleotide sequence is given as TGTGCCAGCACCTCCTCAGGGCTGAACACTGAAGCTTTCTTT.